Following are 18 T cell receptor beta chains from one sample sequenced in a study of cytomegalovirus exposure and HLA in healthy donors. Primers included in the PCR were 60 Vbeta and 13 Jbeta primers. Clones were read by immunoSEQ multiplex PCR, and TCRdb kept only the in-frame ones, dropping some. The data contain 150,000 to 250,000 clones, 82% of them singletons. Sequencing was done on a sample of PBMCs. The receptors here all came from a boy aged 2-15 years in good health and CMV-seronegative.

The V and J genes are TRBV5-1 and TRBJ2-7; 12 bases match TRBD1. CDR3 size: 16 residues. V trimming: 0 bases; J trimming: 5 bases; junction bases outside the gene matches: 6. CDR1 is SGHRS, CDR2 YFSETQ, per germline. Here the CDR3 DNA reads TGCGCCAGCAGCTTGGGGCCGGGACAGGGGGCCCACGAGCAGTACTTC. Its translation: CASSLGPGQGAHEQYF.

The chain combines TRBV5-4 with TRBJ2-5; D call uncertain. The CDR3 spans 13 residues. V dropped 4 bases and J dropped 1 base, with 8 bases sitting between them. Germline V gene lookup returns CDR1 SGHNT and CDR2 YYREEE (reference sequence). The CDR3 nucleotides are TGTGCCAGCAGCCGACAATCCCAAGAGACCCAGTACTTC. Encoded protein: CASSRQSQETQYF.

Details on this clone: The junction does not match germline at one end; this may be a read error. The gene calls are TRBV10-3 and TRBJ2-6, with D perhaps matching TRBD1 (6 bases). The CDR3 is 16 residues long. Germline loops: CDR1 ENHRY, CDR2 SYGVKD. In DNA form, the CDR3 reads TGTGCCATCAGTGAGGGGGGCAGCTCTGGGGCCAACGGCCTGACTTTC. Its protein is CAISEGGSSGANGLTF.

The chain combines TRBV30 with TRBJ1-1, with TRBD1 as a possible D gene (6 bases). The germline gives CDR1 GTSNPN, CDR2 SVGIG (reference sequence). The V gene lost 3 bases and the J gene lost 0 bases, with 11 bases spanning the gap. CDR3 length equals 14 residues. The CDR3 DNA is TGTGCCTGGAGCAAGACAGGCCTGAACACTGAAGCTTTCTTT. Its translation: CAWSKTGLNTEAFF.

The rearrangement joins TRBV5-1 to TRBJ2-5, with D possibly TRBD2 on 7 matching bases. This CDR3 spans 15 amino acids. Germline CDR1 reads SGHRS; CDR2 reads YFSETQ. V dropped 1 base and J dropped 4 bases, with 14 bases sitting between them. The CDR3 DNA follows: TGCGCCAGCAGCTTGTGGGGGGGGCTAGGAGAGACCCAGTACTTC. This gives the protein CASSLWGGLGETQYF.

The rearrangement links TRBV14 to TRBJ1-2; no reliable D call. Trimming left V 4 bases short and J 5 bases short, with 17 bases between. CDR1 is SGHDN, CDR2 FVKESK, per germline. CDR3 size: 15 residues. The DNA of the CDR3 is TGTGCCAGCAGCCCGACATCCCTGGGAGGGTATGGCTACACCTTC. Translating gives CASSPTSLGGYGYTF.

This chain links TRBV7-2 with TRBJ2-7; TRBD1 agrees at 9 bases. V was pared by 3 bases and J by 2 bases, with 5 bases of the junction left unmatched. The CDR3 covers 15 residues. Germline CDR1 SGHTA, CDR2 FQGNSA. The CDR3 DNA follows: TGTGCCAGCAGCTTGGAAGGGACAGGGACCTACGAGCAGTACTTC. Its protein product is CASSLEGTGTYEQYF. Variable domain in full (rest from reference TRBV7-2 and TRBJ2-7): GAGVSQSPSNKVTEKGKDVELRCDPISGHTALYWYRQSLGQGLEFLIYFQGNSAPDKSGLPSDRFSAERTGGSVSTLTIQRTQQEDSAVYLCASSLEGTGTYEQYFGPGTRLTVT.

The genes are TRBV6-7 and TRBJ2-7; the match to TRBD2 covers 7 bases. TRBV6-7 is filed as an ORF, its function uncertain. The CDR3 is 16 residues long. V shed 2 bases, J shed 6 bases, and the junction held 13 bases outside the gene matches. The CDR3 coding sequence is TGTGCCAGCAGTTACGGCGGGCGGGGGACCTCTCGCGAGCAGTACTTC. Protein: CASSYGGRGTSREQYF.

This clone was picked up a small number of times. The chain carries TRBV14 and TRBJ2-7; 7 nucleotides align to TRBD1. Germline CDR1 is SGHDN and CDR2 is FVKESK. The CDR3 loop spans 12 amino acids. Unmatched junction bases numbered 0, after V lost 2 bases and J lost 5 bases. CDR3 loop: CASSQQGDEQYF. The DNA for the CDR3 is TGTGCCAGCAGCCAACAGGGGGACGAGCAGTACTTC.

This clone occurred a few times. The chain joins TRBV5-1 to TRBJ2-1; TRBD2 aligns across 8 bases. This CDR3 has 15 residues. The V and J ends lost 0 bases and 7 bases, in that order; junction bases with no gene match: 6. Germline CDR1 is SGHRS and CDR2 is YFSETQ. CDR3 nucleotide sequence: TGCGCCAGCAGCTTGGGGCGGGGGGAATGGAATGAGCAGTTCTTC. Amino acids: CASSLGRGEWNEQFF. Filled out from reference TRBV5-1 and TRBJ2-1, the complete variable domain reads KAGVTQTPRYLIKTRGQQVTLSCSPISGHRSVSWYQQTPGQGLQFLFEYFSETQRNKGNFPGRFSGRQFSNSRSEMNVSTLELGDSALYLCASSLGRGEWNEQFFGPGTRLTVL.

The J gene is TRBJ2-5, the V gene TRBV10-3, with D perhaps TRBD1 (6 bases). Trimming took 8 bases from V and 5 from J, leaving 15 bases between them. This CDR3 has 13 residues. The germline gives CDR1 ENHRY, CDR2 SYGVKD. CDR3 sequence (DNA): TGTGCCATCCAGGGGACCGCCGGGGAGACCCAGTACTTC. Amino acid sequence: CAIQGTAGETQYF.

V is TRBV7-8 and J is TRBJ1-6, with D possibly being TRBD1 (5 bases). The V and J ends lost 5 bases and 7 bases respectively, with 18 bases between them. The germline CDR1 and CDR2 sequences are SGHVS and FQNEAQ. CDR3 size: 16 residues. In nucleotides, the CDR3 is TGTGCCAGCAGCCGTTTGGGGGGGGGTGGCAATTCACCCCTCCACTTT. Residues: CASSRLGGGGNSPLHF.

This chain joins TRBV2 and TRBJ2-2; 8 nucleotides align to TRBD1. V was pared by 5 bases and J by 1 base, with 9 bases of the junction left unmatched. This CDR3 is 17 amino acids long. Germline CDR1 SNHLY, CDR2 FYNNEI. The CDR3 loop reads CASSTLPGTGNTGELFF. The CDR3 DNA follows: TGTGCCAGCAGTACCTTGCCGGGGACAGGGAACACCGGGGAGCTGTTTTTT.

The gene calls are TRBV6-5 and TRBJ2-3, with a possible D match to TRBD2 (6 bases). Trimming removed 2 bases from V and 0 bases from J, with 12 bases in between. Per germline, CDR1 MNHEY and CDR2 SVGAGI. The CDR3 extends over 16 amino acids. DNA of the CDR3: TGTGCCAGCAGTTACCGGGGACTCTACAGCACAGATACGCAGTATTTT. Protein: CASSYRGLYSTDTQYF.

The chain is built from TRBV5-1 and TRBJ2-2, with 8 bases identical to TRBD1. Germline trimming cut 4 bases from V and 5 bases from J; bases unmatched to any gene: 7. CDR3 length: 15 residues. Per the germline V gene, CDR1 is SGHRS and CDR2 is YFSETQ. CDR3 in amino acids: CASSHGQGKTGELFF. For the CDR3, the DNA is TGCGCCAGCAGCCACGGACAGGGAAAAACCGGGGAGCTGTTTTTT.

CDR3 sequence reads: CASSYERGPGNTIYF. The DNA of the CDR3 is TGTGCCAGCAGTTACGAGCGAGGTCCCGGAAACACCATATATTTT. J is TRBJ1-3 and V is TRBV6-5; the D is unclear. CDR1 is MNHEY, CDR2 SVGAGI, per germline. V gave up 2 bases and J gave up 4 bases, with 12 bases separating them. CDR3 length: 15 amino acids.

The CDR3 loop is CANSIGGAVSSYEQYF. The CDR3 coding sequence is TGTGCCAACTCTATAGGGGGGGCAGTAAGCTCCTACGAGCAGTACTTC. V is TRBV19 and J is TRBJ2-7, with a tentative D call TRBD2 (7 bases). CDR3 length: 16 amino acids. Trimming left V 10 bases short and J 0 bases short, with 22 bases between. Germline lookup yields CDR1 LNHDA and CDR2 SQIVND (reference sequence).

This chain connects TRBV2 to TRBJ1-2, with 9 bases lining up with TRBD1. The germline gives CDR1 SNHLY, CDR2 FYNNEI. V lost 6 bases and J lost 4; bases outside the gene matches: 6. The CDR3 consists of 14 residues. The CDR3 DNA reads as TGTGCCAGCAGACGAGACAGGGGGGGCTATGGCTACACCTTC. Its translation is CASRRDRGGYGYTF.